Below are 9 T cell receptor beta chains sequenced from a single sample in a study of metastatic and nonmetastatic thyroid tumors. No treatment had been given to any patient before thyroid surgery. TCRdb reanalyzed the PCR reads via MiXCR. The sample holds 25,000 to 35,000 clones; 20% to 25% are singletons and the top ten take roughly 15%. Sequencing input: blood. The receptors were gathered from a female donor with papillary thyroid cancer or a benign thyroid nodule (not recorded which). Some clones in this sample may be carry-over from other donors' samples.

The CDR3 here is CASSPTGELFF. In nucleotides, the CDR3 is TGTGCCAGCTCACCGACCGGGGAGCTGTTTTTT. The rearrangement links TRBV18 to TRBJ2-2; D is ambiguous. Germline CDR1 and CDR2: KGHSH and LQKENI. CDR3 length: 11 amino acids. V gave up 3 bases and J gave up 5 bases, with 1 base separating them.

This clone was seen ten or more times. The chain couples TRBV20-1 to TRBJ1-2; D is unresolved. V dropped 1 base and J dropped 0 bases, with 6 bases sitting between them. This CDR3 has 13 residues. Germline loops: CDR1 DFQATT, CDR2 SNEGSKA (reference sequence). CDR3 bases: TGCAGTGCTAGAGGGCCAACTAACTATGGCTACACCTTC. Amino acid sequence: CSARGPTNYGYTF.

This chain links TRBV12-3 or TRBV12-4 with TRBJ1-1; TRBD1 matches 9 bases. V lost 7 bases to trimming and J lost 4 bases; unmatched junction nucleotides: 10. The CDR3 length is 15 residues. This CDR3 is CASIQGQGLGTEAFF. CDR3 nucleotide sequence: TGTGCCAGCATACAGGGACAGGGTTTGGGCACTGAAGCTTTCTTT.

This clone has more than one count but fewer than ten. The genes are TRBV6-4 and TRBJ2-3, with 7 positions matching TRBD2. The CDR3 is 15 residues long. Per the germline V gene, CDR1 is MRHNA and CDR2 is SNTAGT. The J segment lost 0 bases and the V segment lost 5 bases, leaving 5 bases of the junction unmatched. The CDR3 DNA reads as TGTGCCAGCAGTTCTAGCGGAGCTAGCACAGATACGCAGTATTTT. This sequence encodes CASSSSGASTDTQYF.

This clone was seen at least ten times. The CDR3 DNA reads TGTGCCAGCAGCAATAGCCCCGGGGAGCTGTTTTTT. It translates to CASSNSPGELFF. The rearrangement uses TRBV7-3 and TRBJ2-2, with unresolved D. Germline CDR1 SGHTA, CDR2 FQGTGA. The CDR3 loop spans 12 amino acids. V was shortened by 5 bases and J by 6 bases, with 7 bases between the two germline ends.

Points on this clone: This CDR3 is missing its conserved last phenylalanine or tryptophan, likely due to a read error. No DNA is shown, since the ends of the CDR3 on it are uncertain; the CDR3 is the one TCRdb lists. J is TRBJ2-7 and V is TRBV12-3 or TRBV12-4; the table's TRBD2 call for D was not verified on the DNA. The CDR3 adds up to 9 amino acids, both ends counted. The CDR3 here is CASSPSLAG.

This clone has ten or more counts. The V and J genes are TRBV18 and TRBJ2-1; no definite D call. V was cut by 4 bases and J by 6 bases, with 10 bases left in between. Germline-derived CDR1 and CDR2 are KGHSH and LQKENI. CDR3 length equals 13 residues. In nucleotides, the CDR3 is TGTGCCAGCTCACTCACTACGGCCAATGAGCAGTTCTTC. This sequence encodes CASSLTTANEQFF.

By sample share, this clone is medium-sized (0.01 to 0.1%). The CDR3 nucleotides are TGTGCCAGCAGTTATGGGATGACAGGGGACTACGAGCAGTACTTC. This translates into CASSYGMTGDYEQYF. The V gene is TRBV6-2 or TRBV6-3, the J gene TRBJ2-7; TRBD1 matches 8 bases. Germline V gene lookup returns CDR1 MNHEY and CDR2 SVGEGT. This CDR3 has 15 amino acids. J lost 3 bases, V lost 3 bases, and 7 bases had no gene match.

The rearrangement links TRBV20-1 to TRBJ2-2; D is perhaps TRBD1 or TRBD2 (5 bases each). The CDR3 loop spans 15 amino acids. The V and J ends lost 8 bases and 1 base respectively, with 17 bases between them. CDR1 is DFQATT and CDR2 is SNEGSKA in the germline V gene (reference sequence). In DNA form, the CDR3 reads TGCAGTTCCAGACCCGGGACCAGGAACACCGGGGAGCTGTTTTTT. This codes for CSSRPGTRNTGELFF.